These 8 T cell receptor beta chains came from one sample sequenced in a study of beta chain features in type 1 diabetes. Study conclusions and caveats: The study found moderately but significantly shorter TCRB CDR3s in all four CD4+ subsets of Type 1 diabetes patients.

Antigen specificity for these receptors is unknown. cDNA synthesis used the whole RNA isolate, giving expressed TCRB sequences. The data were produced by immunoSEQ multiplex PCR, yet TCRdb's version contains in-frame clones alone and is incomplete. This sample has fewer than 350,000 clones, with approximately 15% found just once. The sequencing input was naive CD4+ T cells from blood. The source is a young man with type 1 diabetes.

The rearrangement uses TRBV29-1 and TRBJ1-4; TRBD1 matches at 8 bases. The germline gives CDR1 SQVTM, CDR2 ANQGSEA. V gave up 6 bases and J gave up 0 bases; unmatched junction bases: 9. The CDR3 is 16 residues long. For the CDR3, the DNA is TGCAGCGTCCTCCCAGACAGGGGAGCAACTAATGAAAAACTGTTTTTT. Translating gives CSVLPDRGATNEKLFF.

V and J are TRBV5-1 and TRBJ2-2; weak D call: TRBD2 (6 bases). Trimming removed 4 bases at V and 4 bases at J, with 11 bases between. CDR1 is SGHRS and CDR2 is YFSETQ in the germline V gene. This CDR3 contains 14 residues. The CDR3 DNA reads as TGCGCCAGCAGCAAGATGGGGGGCACCGGGGAGCTGTTTTTT. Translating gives CASSKMGGTGELFF.

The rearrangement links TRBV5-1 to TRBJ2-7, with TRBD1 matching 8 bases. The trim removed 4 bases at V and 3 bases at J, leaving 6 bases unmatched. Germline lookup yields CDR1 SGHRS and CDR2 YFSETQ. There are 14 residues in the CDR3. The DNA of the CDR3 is TGCGCCAGCAGCGGAACGACAGGGGTCTACGAGCAGTACTTC. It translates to CASSGTTGVYEQYF.

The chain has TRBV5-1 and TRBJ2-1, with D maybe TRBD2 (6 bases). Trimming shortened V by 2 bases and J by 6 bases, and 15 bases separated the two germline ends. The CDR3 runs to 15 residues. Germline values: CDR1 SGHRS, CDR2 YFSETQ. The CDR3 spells CASSLLMGGTNEQFF. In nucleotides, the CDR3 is TGCGCCAGCAGCTTACTGATGGGCGGGACCAATGAGCAGTTCTTC.

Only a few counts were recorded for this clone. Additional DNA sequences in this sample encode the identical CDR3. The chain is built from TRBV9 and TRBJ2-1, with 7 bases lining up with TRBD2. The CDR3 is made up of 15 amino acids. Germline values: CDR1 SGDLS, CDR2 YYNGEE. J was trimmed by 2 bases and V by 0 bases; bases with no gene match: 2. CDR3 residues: CASSVGAGTYNEQFF. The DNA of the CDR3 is TGTGCCAGCAGCGTAGGAGCGGGAACCTACAATGAGCAGTTCTTC. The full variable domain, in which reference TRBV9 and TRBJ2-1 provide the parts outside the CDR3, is DSGVTQTPKHLITATGQRVTLRCSPRSGDLSVYWYQQSLDQGLQFLIQYYNGEERAKGNILERFSAQQFPDLHSELNLSSLELGDSALYFCASSVGAGTYNEQFFGPGTRLTVL.

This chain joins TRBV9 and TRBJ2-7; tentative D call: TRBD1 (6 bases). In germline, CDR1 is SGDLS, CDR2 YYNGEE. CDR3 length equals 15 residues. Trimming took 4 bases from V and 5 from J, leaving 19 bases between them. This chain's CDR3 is CASSPTGQSTHEQYF. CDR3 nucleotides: TGTGCCAGCAGCCCAACAGGACAGTCTACCCACGAGCAGTACTTC.

CDR3 bases: TGTGCCAGCAGGGGGGCGCCCGGAGATACGCAGTATTTT. It yields the protein CASRGAPGDTQYF. This rearrangement joins TRBV6-6 to TRBJ2-3; possible D gene TRBD1, 6 bases. CDR3 length: 13 amino acids. V dropped 6 bases and J dropped 5 bases, with 12 bases sitting between them. Germline CDR1 MNHNY, CDR2 SVGAGI (reference sequence).

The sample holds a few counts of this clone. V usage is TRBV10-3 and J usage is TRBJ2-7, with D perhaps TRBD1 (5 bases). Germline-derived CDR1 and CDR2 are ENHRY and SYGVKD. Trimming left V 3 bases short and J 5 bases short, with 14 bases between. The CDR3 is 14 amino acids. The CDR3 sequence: CAISEGERGDEQYF. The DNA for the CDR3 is TGTGCCATCAGTGAAGGGGAAAGGGGCGACGAGCAGTACTTC.